Presented here are 15 T cell receptor beta chains from one specimen sequenced in a study of metastatic and nonmetastatic thyroid tumors. TCRdb recomputed clones from the PCR reads via MiXCR. This sample has about 15,000 clones, with roughly 27% found just once. No treatment of any kind had been given to any patient before thyroid surgery. Sequences were obtained from tumor tissue. These receptors were taken from a female donor with papillary thyroid cancer or a benign thyroid nodule (not recorded which). Some clones in this sample may be carry-over from other donors' samples.

The genes are TRBV28 and TRBJ1-2, with D tentatively TRBD1 (5 bases). Germline V CDR1 and CDR2: MDHEN, SYDVKM. The CDR3 is 15 amino acids. Trimming stripped 4 bases from V and 4 bases from J, with 16 bases between. The CDR3 protein is CASSYEGTRPYGYTF. CDR3 nucleotide sequence: TGTGCCAGCAGTTACGAGGGGACTCGCCCCTATGGCTACACCTTC.

This clone was observed a handful of times. The chain uses TRBV4-1 and TRBJ2-1; 15 bases fit TRBD2. V trimming: 0 bases; J trimming: 9 bases; junction bases outside the gene matches: 3. The CDR3 totals 16 residues. CDR1 and CDR2 from the germline V gene are MGHRA and YSYEKL. The CDR3 DNA reads as TGCGCCAGCAGCCAAGAGGGACTAGCGGGAGGCGGTGAGCAGTTCTTC. Protein: CASSQEGLAGGGEQFF.

About this clone: At one of its ends the junction is not consistent with the germline gene, which may arise from a read error. This sequence joins TRBV18 and TRBJ2-1, with D perhaps matching TRBD1 or TRBD2 (6 bases each). The CDR3 is 15 residues long. The germline CDR1 and CDR2 sequences are KGHSH and LQKENI. CDR3 coding DNA: TGTGCTAGCTCATCGGGCCGGTCGGGGGCCAATGAGCAGTTCTTC. Its translation: CASSSGRSGANEQFF.

This chain connects TRBV6-1 to TRBJ1-1; 9 bases are a match to TRBD1. Trimming removed 1 base from V and 10 bases from J; junction bases left unmatched: 1. The CDR3 has 12 residues. In germline, CDR1 is MNHNS, CDR2 SASEGT. The DNA of the CDR3 is TGTGCCAGCAGTGAAGGGGGACAGGGAGCTTTCTTT. It yields the protein CASSEGGQGAFF.

The rearrangement uses TRBV4-1 and TRBJ2-7; 8 positions agree with TRBD2. This CDR3 has 15 amino acids. The germline CDR1 and CDR2 sequences are MGHRA and YSYEKL. V shed 0 bases, J shed 4 bases, and the junction held 5 bases outside the gene matches. DNA for the CDR3: TGCGCCAGCAGCCAAGACGGGGGGGTTTATTACGAGCAGTACTTC. Residues: CASSQDGGVYYEQYF.

The rearrangement joins TRBV11-1 to TRBJ2-1; D unclear. Trimming left V 11 bases short and J 10 bases short, with 12 bases between. The germline V gene encodes CDR1 SGHAT and CDR2 FQDESV (reference sequence). This CDR3 is 10 amino acids long. Written as DNA, the CDR3 is TGTGCCGTTCGACTTCCGGAGCAGTTCTTC. It codes for CAVRLPEQFF.

This clone was seen many times. A much larger clonotype is one base distant, so this may be a read error. The CDR3 loop is CASSRAGADTDTQYF. The CDR3 DNA is TGTGCCAGCTCACGGGCGGGAGCCGACACAGATACGCAGTATTTT. This rearrangement joins TRBV18 to TRBJ2-3; 7 nucleotides agree with TRBD2. Germline V gives CDR1 KGHSH, CDR2 LQKENI. The junction had 6 bases not matched to a gene; V was cut back by 4 bases and J by 2 bases. The CDR3 sequence is 15 residues long.

This clone was counted at least ten times. J is TRBJ1-5 and V is TRBV20-1, with 8 bases matching TRBD1. J lost 5 bases, V lost 5 bases, and 8 bases had no gene match. Germline V CDR1 and CDR2: DFQATT, SNEGSKA (reference sequence). The CDR3 is 14 residues long. The CDR3 sequence: CSAHTGGADQPQHF. The CDR3 coding sequence is TGCAGTGCTCATACAGGGGGGGCGGATCAGCCCCAGCATTTT.

Remarks on this clone: A single base separates this from a much larger clone, so it may be a read error. The chain employs TRBV5-4 and TRBJ2-5; D possibly matches TRBD1 or TRBD2 (5 bases each). Deletions cut 10 bases from V and 4 bases from J, with 20 bases between. Germline V CDR1 and CDR2: SGHNT, YYREEE (reference sequence). The CDR3 consists of 14 residues. CDR3 loop: CAGGTSMGGETQYF. CDR3 nucleotides: TGTGCCGGGGGTACCAGCATGGGCGGAGAGACCCAGTACTTC.

By proportion, this clone is medium-sized. The chain links TRBV18 to TRBJ1-2; D is unclear. Trimming shortened V by 0 bases and J by 1 base, and 6 bases separated the two germline ends. Germline-derived CDR1 and CDR2 are KGHSH and LQKENI. This CDR3 has 14 amino acids. The CDR3, as DNA: TGTGCCAGCTCACCACCGGGGAATAACTATGGCTACACCTTC. It is translated as CASSPPGNNYGYTF.

This clone was counted at least ten times. The CDR3 loop reads CASSDKFDTDTQYF. CDR3 DNA: TGTGCCAGCTCGGACAAGTTTGACACAGATACGCAGTATTTT. The rearrangement uses TRBV6-4 and TRBJ2-3, with D possibly being TRBD1 (5 bases). Trimming left V 8 bases short and J 2 bases short, with 14 bases between. In germline, CDR1 is MRHNA, CDR2 SNTAGT. The CDR3 length is 14 residues.

The table lists this clone with many counts. The genes are TRBV2 and TRBJ1-1; D remains unclear. The CDR3 length is 13 residues. V was shortened by 10 bases and J by 5 bases, with 17 bases between the two germline ends. Germline loops: CDR1 SNHLY, CDR2 FYNNEI. The CDR3 loop reads CATKDRRDTEAFF. CDR3 DNA sequence: TGTGCCACCAAAGACCGTCGCGATACTGAAGCTTTCTTT.

In its sample, this clone is medium-sized. The chain carries TRBV6-1 and TRBJ2-5; 12 bases are a match to TRBD1. Looked up from germline, CDR1 is MNHNS and CDR2 is SASEGT. The CDR3 loop spans 16 amino acids. V gave up 6 bases and J gave up 7 bases; unmatched junction bases: 12. The DNA for the CDR3 is TGTGCCAGCAGCCTAACCCGGGACAGGGGGCTAGGGACCCAGTACTTC. It translates to CASSLTRDRGLGTQYF.

This clone is categorized as large. This chain connects TRBV6-1 to TRBJ2-7; D is ambiguous. Germline-derived CDR1 and CDR2 are MNHNS and SASEGT. Trimming removed 3 bases from V and 7 bases from J, with 13 bases in between. The CDR3 has 13 residues. CDR3 coding DNA: TGTGCCAGCAGTGACGACCCGTTGGGGGAGCAGTACTTC. As protein: CASSDDPLGEQYF.

This clone has just a few counts. The chain employs TRBV28 and TRBJ2-7, with 8 bases fitting TRBD2. CDR1 and CDR2 from the germline V gene are MDHEN and SYDVKM. The CDR3 sequence is 16 residues long. The V gene end was trimmed by 6 bases and the J gene end by 5 bases; junction bases not matched to a gene: 15. The CDR3 sequence is CASRTSLGLVADEQYF. CDR3 nucleotides: TGTGCCAGCAGGACCTCTTTGGGACTAGTTGCTGACGAGCAGTACTTC.